Ten or more counts support the clone carrying this T cell receptor beta chain. Its antigen is currently unknown. The CDR3 has 16 residues. Trimming cost V 3 bases and J 3 bases; bases outside gene matches: 4. The germline V gene encodes CDR1 SGHRS and CDR2 YFSETQ. Template switching added a universal primer site; cDNA carried unique molecular identifiers. TCRdb called the 5' RACE reads again in MiXCR, with one record for every CDR3 protein. The sample includes hundreds of thousands of distinct CDR3 sequences, about 7% of them seen just once. This entry is derived from a study of identical twins. Whole-study findings and limits: There were fewer insertions in abundant cord blood beta clonotypes, but memory repertoires showed no such pattern. Twin pairs had excess sharing that was weaker in beta out-of-frame sequences.

These data also formed part of another study, on yellow fever vaccine responses in identical twins. That report notes: Twins reportedly had a vaccine T cell response that seemed partly convergent, partly personalized.

The source of this sequence is a young woman in good health. The V gene is TRBV5-1, the J gene TRBJ2-2; 11 bases agree with TRBD1. Sequenced sample: memory (CD45RO+) T cells sorted from blood. This chain's CDR3 is CASSYRTGGDTGELFF. The CDR3 nucleotides read TGCGCCAGCAGCTACAGGACAGGGGGCGACACCGGGGAGCTGTTTTTT.